This record looks at one T cell receptor (beta chain) sequence and its context. Its antigen is not identified. Assay used: immunoSEQ multiplex PCR; TCRdb lists only in-frame clones, some missing. The sample holds roughly 25,000 clones, about 60% seen once. This specimen comes from a study of T cells in narcolepsy. Germline CDR1 and CDR2: GTSNPN and SVGIG (reference sequence). This CDR3 has 13 residues. Trimming shortened V by 1 base and J by 7 bases, and 11 bases separated the two germline ends. Findings and caveats of the study: Same-patient CSF and blood CD4+ T cell clonotypes included HCRT-specific and TRIB2-specific autoreactive ones. Reportedly, autoreactive clonotypes were serially detected in patients' blood but not controls'. In some patient and control memory CD4+ samples, autoreactive clones were absent.

The clonotype comes from a human donor in good health. Sequenced material: memory (CD45RA-) CD4+ T cells from blood. The V and J genes are TRBV30 and TRBJ1-5; D ambiguous. The CDR3 reads CAWSEQPAQPQHF. The CDR3 nucleotides read TGTGCCTGGAGTGAACAGCCAGCACAGCCCCAGCATTTT.